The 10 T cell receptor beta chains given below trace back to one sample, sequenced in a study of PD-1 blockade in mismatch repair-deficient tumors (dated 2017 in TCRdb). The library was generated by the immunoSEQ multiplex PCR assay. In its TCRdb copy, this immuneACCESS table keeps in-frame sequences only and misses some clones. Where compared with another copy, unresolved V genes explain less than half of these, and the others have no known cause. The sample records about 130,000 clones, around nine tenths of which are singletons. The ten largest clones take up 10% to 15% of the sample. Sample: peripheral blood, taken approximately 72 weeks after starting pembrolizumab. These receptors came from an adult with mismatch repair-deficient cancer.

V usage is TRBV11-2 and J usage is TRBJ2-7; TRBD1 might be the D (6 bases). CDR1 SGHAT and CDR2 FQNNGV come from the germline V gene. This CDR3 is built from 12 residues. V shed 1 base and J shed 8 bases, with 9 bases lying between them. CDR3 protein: CASSLVQGQQYF. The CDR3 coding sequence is TGTGCCAGCAGCTTAGTGCAGGGGCAGCAGTACTTC.

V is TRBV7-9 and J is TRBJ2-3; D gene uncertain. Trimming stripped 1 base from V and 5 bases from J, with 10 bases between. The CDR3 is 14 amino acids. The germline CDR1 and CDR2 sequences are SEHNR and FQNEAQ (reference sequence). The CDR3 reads CASSLDGPLDTQYF. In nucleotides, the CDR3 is TGTGCCAGCAGCTTAGATGGACCCTTAGATACGCAGTATTTT.

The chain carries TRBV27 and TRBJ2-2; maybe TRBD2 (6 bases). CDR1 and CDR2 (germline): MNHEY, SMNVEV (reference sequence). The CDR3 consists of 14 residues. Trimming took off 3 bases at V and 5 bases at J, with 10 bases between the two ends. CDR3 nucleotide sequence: TGTGCCAGCAGTTTTGGGGGGTCGACCGGGGAGCTGTTTTTT. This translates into CASSFGGSTGELFF.

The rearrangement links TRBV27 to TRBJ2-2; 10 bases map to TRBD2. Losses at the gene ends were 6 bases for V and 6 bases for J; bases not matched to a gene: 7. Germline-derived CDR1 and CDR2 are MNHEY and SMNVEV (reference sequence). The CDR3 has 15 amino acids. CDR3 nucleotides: TGTGCCAGCAGCACCGGACTAGCGGTGGCCGGGGAGCTGTTTTTT. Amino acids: CASSTGLAVAGELFF.

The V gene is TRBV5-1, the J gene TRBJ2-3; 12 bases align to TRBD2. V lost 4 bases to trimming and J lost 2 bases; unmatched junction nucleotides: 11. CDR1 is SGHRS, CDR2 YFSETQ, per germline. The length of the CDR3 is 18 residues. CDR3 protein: CASSRRRTSGDLTDTQYF. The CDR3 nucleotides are TGCGCCAGCAGCCGGCGTCGGACTAGCGGGGACCTCACAGATACGCAGTATTTT.

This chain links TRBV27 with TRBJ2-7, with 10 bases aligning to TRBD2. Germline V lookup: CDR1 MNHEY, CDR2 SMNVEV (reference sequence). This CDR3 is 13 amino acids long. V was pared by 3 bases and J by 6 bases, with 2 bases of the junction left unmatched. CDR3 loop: CASSFLAGAEQYF. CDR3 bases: TGTGCCAGCAGTTTTCTAGCGGGAGCCGAGCAGTACTTC.

The CDR3 loop reads CASRGETIYEQYF. CDR3 DNA: TGTGCCAGCAGAGGCGAAACTATCTACGAGCAGTACTTC. The chain uses TRBV2 and TRBJ2-7, with D unclear. Trimming pared 6 bases from V and 3 bases from J, leaving 12 bases between. The CDR3 is made up of 13 amino acids. The germline V gene has CDR1 SNHLY and CDR2 FYNNEI.

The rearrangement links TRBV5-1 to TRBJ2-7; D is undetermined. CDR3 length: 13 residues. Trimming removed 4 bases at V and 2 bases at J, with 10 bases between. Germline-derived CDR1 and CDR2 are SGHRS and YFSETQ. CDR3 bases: TGCGCCAGCAGCCCAGAGAATACCTACGAGCAGTACTTC. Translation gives CASSPENTYEQYF.

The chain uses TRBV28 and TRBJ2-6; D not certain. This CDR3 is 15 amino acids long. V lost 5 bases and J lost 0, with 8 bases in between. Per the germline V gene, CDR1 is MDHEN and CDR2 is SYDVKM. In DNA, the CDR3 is TGTGCCAGCAGTCCAGACGGCTCTGGGGCCAACGTCCTGACTTTC. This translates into CASSPDGSGANVLTF.

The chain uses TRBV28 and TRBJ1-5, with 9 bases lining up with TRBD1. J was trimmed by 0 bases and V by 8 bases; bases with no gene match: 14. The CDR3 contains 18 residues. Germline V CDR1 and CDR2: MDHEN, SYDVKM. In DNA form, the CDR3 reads TGTGCCAGCCGAATCCCGGGACAGGGTGACCCTAGCAATCAGCCCCAGCATTTT. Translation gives CASRIPGQGDPSNQPQHF.